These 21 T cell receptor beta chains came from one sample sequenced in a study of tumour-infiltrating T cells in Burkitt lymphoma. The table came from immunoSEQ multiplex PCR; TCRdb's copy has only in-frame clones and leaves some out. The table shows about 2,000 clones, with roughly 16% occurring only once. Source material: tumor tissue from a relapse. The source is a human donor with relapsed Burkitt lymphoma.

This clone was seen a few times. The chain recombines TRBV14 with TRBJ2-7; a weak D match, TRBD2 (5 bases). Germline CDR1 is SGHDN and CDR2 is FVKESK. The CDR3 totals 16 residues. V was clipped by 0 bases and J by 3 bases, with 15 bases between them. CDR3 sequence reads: CASSQDGLYGNYEQYF. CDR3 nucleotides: TGTGCCAGCAGCCAAGATGGGCTTTACGGGAACTACGAGCAGTACTTC.

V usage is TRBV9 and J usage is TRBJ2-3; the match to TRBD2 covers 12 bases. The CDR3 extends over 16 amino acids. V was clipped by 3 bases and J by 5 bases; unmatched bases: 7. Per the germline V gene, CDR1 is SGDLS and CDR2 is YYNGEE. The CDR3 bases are TGTGCCAGCAGCGGAAGTCTAGCGGGGGGGCGAGATACGCAGTATTTT. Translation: CASSGSLAGGRDTQYF.

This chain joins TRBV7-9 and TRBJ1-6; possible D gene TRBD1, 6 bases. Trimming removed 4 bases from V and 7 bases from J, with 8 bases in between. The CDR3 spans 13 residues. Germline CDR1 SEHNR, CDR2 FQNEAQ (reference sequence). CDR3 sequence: CASSWTENSPLHF. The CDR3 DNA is TGTGCCAGCAGCTGGACAGAGAATTCACCCCTCCACTTT.

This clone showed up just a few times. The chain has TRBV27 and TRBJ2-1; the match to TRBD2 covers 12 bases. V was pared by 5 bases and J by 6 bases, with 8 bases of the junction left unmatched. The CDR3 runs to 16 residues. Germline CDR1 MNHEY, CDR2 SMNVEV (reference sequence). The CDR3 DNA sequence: TGTGCCAGCAGTCCGAGATCTAGCGGGAGGGCCAATGAGCAGTTCTTC. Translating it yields CASSPRSSGRANEQFF.

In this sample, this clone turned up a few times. CDR3 DNA sequence: TGTGCCACCAAGACCTCTGGGGCCAACGTCCTGACTTTC. It yields the protein CATKTSGANVLTF. This rearrangement joins TRBV19 to TRBJ2-6; unclear D gene. The CDR3 loop spans 13 amino acids. With 10 bases removed from V and 0 bases from J, the gap between germline ends came to 7 bases. Germline assignment: CDR1 LNHDA and CDR2 SQIVND (reference sequence).

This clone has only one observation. For the CDR3, the DNA is TGTGCCAGCAGTTACCGACGGAGAATTCTGGATTCACCCCTCCACTTT. Encoded protein: CASSYRRRILDSPLHF. The V gene is TRBV6-6, the J gene TRBJ1-6; D remains unclear. The V end was cut by 2 bases, the J end by 8 bases, with 16 bases between. This CDR3 has 16 amino acids. CDR1 is MNHNY and CDR2 is SVGAGI in the germline V gene (reference sequence).

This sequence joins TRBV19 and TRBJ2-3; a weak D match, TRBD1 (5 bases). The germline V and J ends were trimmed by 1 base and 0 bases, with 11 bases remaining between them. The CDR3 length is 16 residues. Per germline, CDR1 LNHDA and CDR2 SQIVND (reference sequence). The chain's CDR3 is CASSIGQRGSTDTQYF. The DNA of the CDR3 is TGTGCCAGTAGTATAGGACAAAGGGGTAGCACAGATACGCAGTATTTT.

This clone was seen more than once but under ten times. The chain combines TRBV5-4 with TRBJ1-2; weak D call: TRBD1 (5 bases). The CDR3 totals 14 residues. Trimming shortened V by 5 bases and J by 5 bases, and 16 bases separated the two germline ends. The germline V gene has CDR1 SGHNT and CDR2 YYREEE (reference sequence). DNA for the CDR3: TGTGCCAGCAGAATCTCCGGGGCATCGTATGGCTACACCTTC. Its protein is CASRISGASYGYTF.

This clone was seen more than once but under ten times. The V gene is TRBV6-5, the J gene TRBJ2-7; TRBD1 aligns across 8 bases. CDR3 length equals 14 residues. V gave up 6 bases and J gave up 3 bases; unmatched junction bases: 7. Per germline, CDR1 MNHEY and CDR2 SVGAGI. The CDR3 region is CASSLGQARYEQYF. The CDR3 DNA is TGTGCCAGCAGCCTGGGACAGGCACGCTACGAGCAGTACTTC.

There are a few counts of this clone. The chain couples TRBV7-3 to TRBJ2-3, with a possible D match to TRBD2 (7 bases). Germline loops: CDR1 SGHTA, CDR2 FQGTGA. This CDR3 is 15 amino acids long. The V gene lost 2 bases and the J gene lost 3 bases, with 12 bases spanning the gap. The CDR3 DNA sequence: TGTGCCAGCAGCTTACTGGGGGGGCGGACAGATACGCAGTATTTT. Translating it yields CASSLLGGRTDTQYF.

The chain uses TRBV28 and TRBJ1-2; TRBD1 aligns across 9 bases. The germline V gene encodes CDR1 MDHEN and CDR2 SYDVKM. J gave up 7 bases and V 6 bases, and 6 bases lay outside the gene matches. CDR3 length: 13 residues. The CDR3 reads CASSLQGARGYTF. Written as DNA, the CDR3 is TGTGCCAGCAGCCTACAGGGGGCGCGTGGCTACACCTTC.

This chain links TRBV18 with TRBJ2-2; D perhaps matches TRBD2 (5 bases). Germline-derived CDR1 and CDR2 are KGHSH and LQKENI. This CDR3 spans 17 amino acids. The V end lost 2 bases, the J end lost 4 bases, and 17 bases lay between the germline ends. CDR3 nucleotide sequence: TGTGCCAGCTCACCATGGCCCACCCGACGGGGCACCGGGGAGCTGTTTTTT. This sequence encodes CASSPWPTRRGTGELFF.

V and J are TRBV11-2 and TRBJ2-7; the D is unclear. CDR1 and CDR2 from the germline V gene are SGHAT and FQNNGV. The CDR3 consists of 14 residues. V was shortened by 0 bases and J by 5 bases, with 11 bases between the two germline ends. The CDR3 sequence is CASSLDPGPDEQYF. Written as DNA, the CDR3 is TGTGCCAGCAGCTTAGATCCCGGACCGGACGAGCAGTACTTC.

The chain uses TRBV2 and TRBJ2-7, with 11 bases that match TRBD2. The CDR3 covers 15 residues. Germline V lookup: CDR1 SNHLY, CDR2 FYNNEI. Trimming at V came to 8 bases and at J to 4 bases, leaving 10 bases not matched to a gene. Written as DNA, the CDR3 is TGTGCCAGCGAGGCGGCTAGCGGGGGGATGTACGAGCAGTACTTC. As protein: CASEAASGGMYEQYF.

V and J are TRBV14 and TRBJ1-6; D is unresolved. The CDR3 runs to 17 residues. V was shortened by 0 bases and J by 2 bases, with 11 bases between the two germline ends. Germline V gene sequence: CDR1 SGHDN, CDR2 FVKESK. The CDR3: CASSQDMVAAYNSPLHF. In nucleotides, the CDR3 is TGTGCCAGCAGCCAAGATATGGTGGCAGCCTATAATTCACCCCTCCACTTT.

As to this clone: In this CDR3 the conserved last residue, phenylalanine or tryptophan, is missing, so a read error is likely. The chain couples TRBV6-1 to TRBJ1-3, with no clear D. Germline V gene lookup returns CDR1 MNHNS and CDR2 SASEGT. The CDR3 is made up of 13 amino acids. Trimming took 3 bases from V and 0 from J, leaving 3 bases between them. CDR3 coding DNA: TGTGCCAGCAGTGAGAACTCTGGAAACACCATATATGTT. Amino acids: CASSENSGNTIYV.

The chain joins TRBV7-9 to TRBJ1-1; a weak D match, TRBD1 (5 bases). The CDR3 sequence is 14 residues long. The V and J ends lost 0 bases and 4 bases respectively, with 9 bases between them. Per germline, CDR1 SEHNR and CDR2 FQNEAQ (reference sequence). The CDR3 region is CASSLASTGTEAFF. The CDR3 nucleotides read TGTGCCAGCAGCTTAGCGTCCACAGGCACTGAAGCTTTCTTT.

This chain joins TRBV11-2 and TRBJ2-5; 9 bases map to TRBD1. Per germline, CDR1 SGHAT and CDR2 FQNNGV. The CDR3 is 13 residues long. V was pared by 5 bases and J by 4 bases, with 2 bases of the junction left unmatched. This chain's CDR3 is CASSMTGGETQYF. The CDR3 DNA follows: TGTGCCAGCAGCATGACAGGGGGAGAGACCCAGTACTTC. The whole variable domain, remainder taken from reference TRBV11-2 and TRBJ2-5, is EAGVAQSPRYKIIEKRQSVAFWCNPISGHATLYWYQQILGQGPKLLIQFQNNGVVDDSQLPKDRFSAERLKGVDSTLKIQPAKLEDSAVYLCASSMTGGETQYFGPGTRLLVL.

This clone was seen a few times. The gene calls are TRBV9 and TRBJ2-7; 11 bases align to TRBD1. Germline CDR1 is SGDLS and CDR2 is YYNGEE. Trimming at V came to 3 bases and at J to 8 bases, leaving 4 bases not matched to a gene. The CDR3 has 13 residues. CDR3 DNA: TGTGCCAGCAGCGACGGGACAGGGGGGAAGCAGTACTTC. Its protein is CASSDGTGGKQYF.

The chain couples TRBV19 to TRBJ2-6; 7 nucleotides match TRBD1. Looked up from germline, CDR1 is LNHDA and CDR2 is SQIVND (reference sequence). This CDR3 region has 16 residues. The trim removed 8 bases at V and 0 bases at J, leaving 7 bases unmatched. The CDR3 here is CASLTGRHSGANVLTF. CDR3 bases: TGTGCCAGTTTGACAGGGCGACACTCTGGGGCCAACGTCCTGACTTTC.

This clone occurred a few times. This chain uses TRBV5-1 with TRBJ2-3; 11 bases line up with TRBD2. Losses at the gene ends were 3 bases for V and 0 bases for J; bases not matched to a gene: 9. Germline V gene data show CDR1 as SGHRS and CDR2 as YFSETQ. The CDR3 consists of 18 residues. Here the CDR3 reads CASSSSLTSGDSTDTQYF. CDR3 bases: TGCGCCAGCAGCTCATCCCTGACTAGCGGGGACAGCACAGATACGCAGTATTTT.